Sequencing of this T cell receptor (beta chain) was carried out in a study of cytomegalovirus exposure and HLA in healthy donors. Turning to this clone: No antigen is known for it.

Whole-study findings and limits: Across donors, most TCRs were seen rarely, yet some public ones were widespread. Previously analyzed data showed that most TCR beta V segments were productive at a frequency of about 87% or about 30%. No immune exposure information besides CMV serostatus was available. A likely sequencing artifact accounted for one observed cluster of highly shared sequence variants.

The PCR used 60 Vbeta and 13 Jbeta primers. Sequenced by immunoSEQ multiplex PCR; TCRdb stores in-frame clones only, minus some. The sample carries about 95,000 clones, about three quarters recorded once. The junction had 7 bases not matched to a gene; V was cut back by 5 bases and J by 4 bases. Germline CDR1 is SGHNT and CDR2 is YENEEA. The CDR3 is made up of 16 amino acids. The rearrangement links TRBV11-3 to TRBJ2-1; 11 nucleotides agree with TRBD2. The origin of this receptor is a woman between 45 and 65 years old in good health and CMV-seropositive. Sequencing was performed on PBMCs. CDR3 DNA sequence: TGTGCCAGCAGCCCGACCGGGACTAGCGGTTACAATGAGCAGTTCTTC. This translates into CASSPTGTSGYNEQFF.